This T cell receptor (beta chain) was recorded in a study of blood T cell repertoires in COVID-19. Method: immunoSEQ multiplex PCR; TCRdb's copy keeps in-frame clones and lacks some. This sample has approximately 150,000 clones, with about 80% found just once. Germline CDR1 PRHDT, CDR2 FYEKMQ (reference sequence). V was shortened by 3 bases and J by 3 bases, with 8 bases between the two germline ends. The CDR3 loop spans 13 amino acids. The chain is built from TRBV13 and TRBJ1-2; TRBD1 is a possible D gene (5 bases). The source material was peripheral blood. This sequence was found in a woman between 65 and 79 years old with acute or convalescent COVID-19. The CDR3 protein is CASSFWGDYGYTF. CDR3 DNA sequence: TGTGCCAGCAGCTTTTGGGGGGACTATGGCTACACCTTC.